This T cell receptor (beta chain) was sequenced for a study of breast tumors, draining lymph nodes, adjacent tissues. This clonotype was recorded many times. What it recognizes is unknown. TCRdb re-analysed the multiplex PCR reads in MiXCR, keeping a single row per CDR3 protein. The sample contains 160,000 or so distinct CDR3 sequences, 33% of which appear only once. The V gene lost 1 base and the J gene lost 0 bases, with 4 bases spanning the gap. CDR1 LGHDT and CDR2 YNNKEL come from the germline V gene (reference sequence). The CDR3 extends over 13 amino acids. Regarding the study as a whole: Compared with lymph nodes, tumors were less diverse; compared with nontumor tissue, more.

Samples came from axillary lymph nodes draining the breast cancer. The sequence was collected from a female donor with breast cancer. Some clones in this sample may be carry-over from other donors' samples. This chain uses TRBV3-1 with TRBJ2-7; D gene unclear. Sequenced: axillary lymph node tissue. CDR3 in amino acids: CASSQASSYEQYF. The CDR3 DNA is TGTGCCAGCAGCCAAGCGAGCTCCTACGAGCAGTACTTC.